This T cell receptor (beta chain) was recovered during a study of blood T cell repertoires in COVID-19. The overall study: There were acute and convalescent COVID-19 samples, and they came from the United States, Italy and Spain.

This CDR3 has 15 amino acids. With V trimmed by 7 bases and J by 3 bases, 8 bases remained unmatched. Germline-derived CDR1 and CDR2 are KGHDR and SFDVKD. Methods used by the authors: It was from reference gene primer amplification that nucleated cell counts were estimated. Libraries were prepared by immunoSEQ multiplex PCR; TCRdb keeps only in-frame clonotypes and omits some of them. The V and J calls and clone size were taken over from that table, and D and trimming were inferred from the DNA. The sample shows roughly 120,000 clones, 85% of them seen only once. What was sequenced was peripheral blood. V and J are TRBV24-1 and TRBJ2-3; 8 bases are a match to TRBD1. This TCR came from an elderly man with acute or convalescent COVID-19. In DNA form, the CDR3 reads TGTGCCACCAGCTATTCAGGGGGCGGTACAGATACGCAGTATTTT. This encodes CATSYSGGGTDTQYF.